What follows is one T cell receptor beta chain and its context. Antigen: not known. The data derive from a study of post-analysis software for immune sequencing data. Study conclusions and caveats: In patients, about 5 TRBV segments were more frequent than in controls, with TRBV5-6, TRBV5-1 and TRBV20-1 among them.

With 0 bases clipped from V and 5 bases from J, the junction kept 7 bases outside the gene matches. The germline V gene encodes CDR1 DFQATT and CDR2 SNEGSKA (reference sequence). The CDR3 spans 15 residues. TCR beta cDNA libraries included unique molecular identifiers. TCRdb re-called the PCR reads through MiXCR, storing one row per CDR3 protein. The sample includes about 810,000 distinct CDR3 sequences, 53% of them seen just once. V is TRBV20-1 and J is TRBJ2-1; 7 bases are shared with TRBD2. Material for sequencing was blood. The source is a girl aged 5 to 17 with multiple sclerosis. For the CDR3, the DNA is TGCAGTGCTAGAGACAGCCTAGCGGCCGACAATGAGCAGTTCTTC. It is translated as CSARDSLAADNEQFF.